The rows below give T cell receptor beta chains drawn from one sample of a study of blood T cell repertoires in COVID-19. Some clones are missing from TCRdb's copy, which holds only in-frame ones; the method was immunoSEQ multiplex PCR. The repertoire holds roughly 350,000 clones, with around nine tenths as singletons. Input material: peripheral blood. The receptor set was obtained from a woman in her seventies with COVID-19, enrolled during active disease. CDR3s include the opening cysteine and the closing phenylalanine or tryptophan. A D gene is named only where the DNA matches it firmly. Only some rows state a clone size, as once, few, many or a class for expanded clones.

v_gene	j_gene	d_gene	abundance	len	CDR3nt	CDR3aa
TRBV5-8	TRBJ2-5	.	.	14	TGTGCCAGCACCTTCGGACTGGTCCAAGAGACCCAGTACTTC	CASTFGLVQETQYF
TRBV5-1	TRBJ1-2	.	.	13	TGCGCCAGCAGCTTGGAAGGGGAATATGGCTACACCTTC	CASSLEGEYGYTF
TRBV27	TRBJ1-1	TRBD1	.	15	TGTGCCAGCAGTCCCCTCCGACAGGGTCCCACTGAAGCTTTCTTT	CASSPLRQGPTEAFF
TRBV19	TRBJ1-1	.	.	11	TGTGCCAGTAGTATTCCTACCGCGGCTTTCTTT	CASSIPTAAFF
TRBV6-5	TRBJ1-2	TRBD1	.	14	TGTGCCAGCAGCTTCGGACAGGGGGTACCCTTGCGCACCTTC	CASSFGQGVPLRTF
TRBV5-4	TRBJ2-1	.	.	12	TGTGCCAGCAGCAGGGGGAACAATGAGCAGTTCTTC	CASSRGNNEQFF
TRBV5-5	TRBJ1-1	.	.	13	TGTGCCAGCATCAAACAGGGGAACACTGAAGCTTTCTTT	CASIKQGNTEAFF
TRBV30	TRBJ1-5	.	.	17	TGTGCCTGGAGCGCCACTCGCTTCGGTCGGAGCAATCAGCCCCAGCATTTT	CAWSATRFGRSNQPQHF
TRBV7-2	TRBJ2-3	TRBD2	.	17	TGTGCCAGCAGCGTAGTGGGACTAGCGGGGGGGGGAGATACGCAGTATTTT	CASSVVGLAGGGDTQYF
TRBV4-1	TRBJ2-7	.	.	15	TGCGCCAGCAGCCAAGAGGGGTCAGGGTGGTACGAGCAGTACTTC	CASSQEGSGWYEQYF
TRBV5-1	TRBJ1-2	.	.	14	TGCGCCAGCAGTCCACAGGGTCATCGTCAAGGCTACACCTTC	CASSPQGHRQGYTF
TRBV7-9	TRBJ2-7	TRBD2	.	14	TGTGCCAGCAGCTCATTAGCGGGGGTGTACGAGCAGTACTTC	CASSSLAGVYEQYF
TRBV20-1	TRBJ1-1	.	once	15	TGCAGTGCTAGTGGACCCGGGGTAGGCGCAAAAGAAGCTTTCTTT	CSASGPGVGAKEAFF
TRBV28	TRBJ1-5	TRBD1	.	15	TGTGCCAGCAGTCCCGGGACAGGGGGCTATCAGCCCCAGCATTTT	CASSPGTGGYQPQHF
TRBV9	TRBJ2-1	TRBD2	once	15	TGTGCCAGCAGCAGGGCTAGCGGAGCCTACAATGAGCAGTTCTTC	CASSRASGAYNEQFF
TRBV6-5	TRBJ1-2	TRBD1	once	14	TGTGCCACCAAACCGGGACAGGGAACCTATGGCTACACCTTC	CATKPGQGTYGYTF
TRBV10-3	TRBJ2-7	TRBD2	.	14	TGTGCCATCAGTGACCCGGGACTAGCACCCGAGCAGTACTTC	CAISDPGLAPEQYF
TRBV24-1	TRBJ1-5	.	.	14	TGTGCCACCAGTGATTTTTCAGAATGGCAGCCCCAGCATTTT	CATSDFSEWQPQHF
TRBV5-8	TRBJ1-5	TRBD1	.	14	TGTGCCAGCAGCTCCGACAGGGTCGAACAGCCCCAGCATTTT	CASSSDRVEQPQHF
TRBV18	TRBJ1-6	.	.	13	TGTGCCAGCTCACCACAGCCCAATTCACCCCTCCACTTT	CASSPQPNSPLHF
TRBV12-5	TRBJ1-2	TRBD1	few	16	TGTGCTAGTGGTCCATCGGACAGGGTATTTTACTATGGCTACACCTTC	CASGPSDRVFYYGYTF
TRBV5-1	TRBJ2-7	TRBD1	.	14	TGCGCCAGCAGCCCACATACAGGGGGTGGCGAGCAGTACTTC	CASSPHTGGGEQYF
TRBV5-1	TRBJ2-7	TRBD2	once	16	TGCGCCAGCAGCCCCGGGACTAGCGGGCCCGCCTACGAGCAGTACTTC	CASSPGTSGPAYEQYF
TRBV11-2	TRBJ1-2	.	.	11	TGTGCCAGCAGCTTGACACGTGGCTACACCTTC	CASSLTRGYTF
TRBV4-2	TRBJ2-7	.	.	14	TGTGCCAGCAGCCAAGAGAGCGTCGGTTACGAGCAGTACTTC	CASSQESVGYEQYF
TRBV5-1	TRBJ1-2	.	.	14	TGCGCCAGCAGCTTGGGGACCACGGGGGATGGCTACACCTTC	CASSLGTTGDGYTF
TRBV11-3	TRBJ2-3	.	.	13	TGTGCCAGCAGCTTACCAGGGGCAGATACGCAGTATTTT	CASSLPGADTQYF
TRBV2	TRBJ1-1	.	.	13	TGTGCCAGCAATCGACAGCGGAACACTGAAGCTTTCTTT	CASNRQRNTEAFF
TRBV5-4	TRBJ1-4	TRBD1	.	14	TGTGCCAGCAGCTCGACAGGGGAAAATGAAAAACTGTTTTTT	CASSSTGENEKLFF
TRBV6-6	TRBJ1-1	.	.	13	TGTGCCAGCAGTTACCGCGCCGTAACTGAAGCTTTCTTT	CASSYRAVTEAFF
TRBV19	TRBJ1-2	TRBD1	once	15	TGTGCCAGTAGTCGAGCTCCCGGGACAGGGGATGGCTACACCTTC	CASSRAPGTGDGYTF
TRBV27	TRBJ1-2	TRBD1	.	15	TGTGCCAGCGCCAGGGGGCGCGGTAATAACTATGGCTACACCTTC	CASARGRGNNYGYTF
TRBV2	TRBJ2-7	TRBD2	.	15	TGTGCCAGCAGTCGAGCTCTAGCGGGGGGGGTCGAGCAGTACTTC	CASSRALAGGVEQYF
TRBV9	TRBJ1-2	.	.	16	TGTGCCAGCAGCGTAGTCTCCGGGGGGCGCAACTATGGCTACACCTTC	CASSVVSGGRNYGYTF
TRBV28	TRBJ1-1	TRBD1	.	17	TGTGCCAGCAGTCCCCTCGGACAGGGGGCTTCTAACACTGAAGCTTTCTTT	CASSPLGQGASNTEAFF
TRBV12-2	TRBJ1-5	.	.	16	TGTGCAAGTCGCTCACAGGGGGCGTATAGCAATCAGCCCCAGCATTTT	CASRSQGAYSNQPQHF
TRBV7-2	TRBJ2-1	TRBD2	.	17	TGTGCCAGCTGCAAAGTAGCGGGGGGCCCCTCCTACAATGAGCAGTTCTTC	CASCKVAGGPSYNEQFF
TRBV3-1/TRBV3-2	TRBJ1-4	.	.	14	TGTGCCAGCAGCCAAACAATTAGCCATGAAAAACTGTTTTTT	CASSQTISHEKLFF
TRBV27	TRBJ1-1	TRBD1	once	14	TGTGCCAGCAGGATGGACAGGTATAACACTGAAGCTTTCTTT	CASRMDRYNTEAFF
TRBV7-2	TRBJ1-2	.	.	13	TGTGCCAGCAGCTTTGACAACCCCCGTGGCTACACCTTC	CASSFDNPRGYTF
TRBV11-2	TRBJ2-1	TRBD2	.	15	TGTGCCAGCAGATTACTAGCGGGGGGAAACAATGAGCAGTTCTTC	CASRLLAGGNNEQFF